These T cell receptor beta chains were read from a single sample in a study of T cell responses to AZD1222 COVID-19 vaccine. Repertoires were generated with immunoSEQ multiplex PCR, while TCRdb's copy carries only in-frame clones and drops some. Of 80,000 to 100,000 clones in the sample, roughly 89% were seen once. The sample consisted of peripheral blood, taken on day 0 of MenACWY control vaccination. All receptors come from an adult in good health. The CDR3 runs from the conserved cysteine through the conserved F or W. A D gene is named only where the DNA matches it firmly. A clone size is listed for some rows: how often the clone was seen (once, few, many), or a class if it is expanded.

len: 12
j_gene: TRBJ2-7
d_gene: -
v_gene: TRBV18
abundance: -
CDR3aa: CALAQGFDEQYF
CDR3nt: TGTGCCCTCGCGCAGGGCTTCGACGAGCAGTACTTC

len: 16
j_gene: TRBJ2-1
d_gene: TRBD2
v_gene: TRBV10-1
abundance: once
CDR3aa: CASSAQTSGYHNEQFF
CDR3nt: TGCGCCAGCAGTGCCCAGACTAGCGGGTACCACAATGAGCAGTTCTTC

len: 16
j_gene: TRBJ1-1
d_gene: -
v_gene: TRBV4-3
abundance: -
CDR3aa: CASSPGRTLMNTEAFF
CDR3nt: TGCGCCAGCAGCCCCGGACGGACCCTTATGAACACTGAAGCTTTCTTT

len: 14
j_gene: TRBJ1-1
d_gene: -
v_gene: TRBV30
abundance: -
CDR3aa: CAWIGRVKNTEAFF
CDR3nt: TGTGCCTGGATAGGCAGGGTTAAGAACACTGAAGCTTTCTTT

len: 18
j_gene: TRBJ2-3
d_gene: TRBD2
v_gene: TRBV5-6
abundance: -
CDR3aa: CASSMTSGGALSTDTQYF
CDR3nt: TGTGCCAGCAGCATGACTAGCGGGGGGGCACTTAGCACAGATACGCAGTATTTT

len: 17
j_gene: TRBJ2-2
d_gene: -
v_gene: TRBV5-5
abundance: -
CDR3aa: CASSFEWAGKNTGELFF
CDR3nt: TGTGCCAGCAGCTTTGAATGGGCAGGAAAGAACACCGGGGAGCTGTTTTTT

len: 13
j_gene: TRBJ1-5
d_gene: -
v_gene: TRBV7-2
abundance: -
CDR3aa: CASSLGQNQPQHF
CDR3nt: TGTGCCAGCAGCTTAGGGCAGAATCAGCCCCAGCATTTT

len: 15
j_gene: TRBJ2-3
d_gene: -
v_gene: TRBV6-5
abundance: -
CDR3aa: CASSRRGISTDTQYF
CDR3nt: TGTGCCAGCAGCCGCCGGGGAATTAGCACAGATACGCAGTATTTT

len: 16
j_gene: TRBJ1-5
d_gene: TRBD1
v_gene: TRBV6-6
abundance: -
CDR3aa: CASSYSPGQGNQPQHF
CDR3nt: TGTGCCAGCAGTTACTCCCCGGGACAGGGCAATCAGCCCCAGCATTTT

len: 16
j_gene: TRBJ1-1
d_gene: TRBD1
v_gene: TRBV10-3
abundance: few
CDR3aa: CAIRRTGGPIRTEAFF
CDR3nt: TGTGCCATCAGAAGGACAGGGGGCCCTATAAGAACTGAAGCTTTCTTT

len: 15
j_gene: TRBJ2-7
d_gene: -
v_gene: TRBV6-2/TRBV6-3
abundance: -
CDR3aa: CASSYSSRDTYEQYF
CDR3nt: TGTGCCAGCAGTTACTCGAGCAGGGATACCTACGAGCAGTACTTC

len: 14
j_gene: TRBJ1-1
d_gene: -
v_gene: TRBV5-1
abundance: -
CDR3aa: CASSLDRWDTEAFF
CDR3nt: TGCGCCAGCAGCCTGGATCGATGGGACACTGAAGCTTTCTTT

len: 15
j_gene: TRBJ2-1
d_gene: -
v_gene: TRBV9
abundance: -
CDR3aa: CASSVSQGTNNEQFF
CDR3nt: TGTGCCAGCAGCGTATCCCAGGGAACCAACAATGAGCAGTTCTTC

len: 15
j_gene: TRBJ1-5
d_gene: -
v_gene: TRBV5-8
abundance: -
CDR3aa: CASSLVRASNQPQHF
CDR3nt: TGTGCCAGCAGCTTGGTTAGGGCCTCAAATCAGCCCCAGCATTTT

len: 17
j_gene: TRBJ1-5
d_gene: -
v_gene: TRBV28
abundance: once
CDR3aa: CASSSLGRQKSNQPQHF
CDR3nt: TGTGCCAGCAGTTCCCTGGGCCGGCAAAAGAGCAATCAGCCCCAGCATTTT

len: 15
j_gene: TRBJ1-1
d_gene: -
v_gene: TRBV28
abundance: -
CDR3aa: CASSPTEGRNTEAFF
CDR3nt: TGTGCCAGCAGTCCCACCGAGGGGAGAAACACTGAAGCTTTCTTT

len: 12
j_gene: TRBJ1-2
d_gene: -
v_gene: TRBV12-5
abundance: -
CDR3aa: CASGAGVGGYTF
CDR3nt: TGTGCTAGTGGTGCAGGGGTTGGCGGCTACACCTTC

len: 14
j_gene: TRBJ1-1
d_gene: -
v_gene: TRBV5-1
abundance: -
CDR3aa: CASSLLGRATEAFF
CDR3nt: TGCGCCAGCAGCTTGTTGGGCAGGGCCACTGAAGCTTTCTTT

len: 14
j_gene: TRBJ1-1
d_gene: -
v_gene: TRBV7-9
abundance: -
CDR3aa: CASSVTRDVDEAFF
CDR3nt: TGTGCCAGCAGCGTTACCCGGGACGTCGATGAAGCTTTCTTT

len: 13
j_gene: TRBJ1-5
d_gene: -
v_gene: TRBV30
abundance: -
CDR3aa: CAWAGTPNQPQHF
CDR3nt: TGTGCCTGGGCCGGGACACCCAATCAGCCCCAGCATTTT

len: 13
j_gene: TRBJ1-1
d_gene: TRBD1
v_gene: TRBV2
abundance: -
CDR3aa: CASPGQGNTEAFF
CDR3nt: TGTGCCAGCCCGGGACAGGGGAACACTGAAGCTTTCTTT

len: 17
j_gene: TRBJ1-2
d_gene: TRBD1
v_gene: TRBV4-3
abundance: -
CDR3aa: CASSQDWGQLTGYGYTF
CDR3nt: TGCGCCAGCAGCCAAGATTGGGGACAGCTCACAGGCTATGGCTACACCTTC

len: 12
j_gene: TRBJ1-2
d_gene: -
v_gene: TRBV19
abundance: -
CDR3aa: CASSGRSYGYTF
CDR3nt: TGTGCCAGTAGCGGACGGAGCTATGGCTACACCTTC

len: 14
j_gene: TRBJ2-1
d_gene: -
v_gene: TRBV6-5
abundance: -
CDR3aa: CASSYRDRYNEQFF
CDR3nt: TGTGCCAGCAGTTACAGAGACAGGTACAATGAGCAGTTCTTC

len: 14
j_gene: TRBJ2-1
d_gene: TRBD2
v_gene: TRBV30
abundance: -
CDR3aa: CARRGAGGHNEQFF
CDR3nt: TGTGCCCGCCGTGGGGCGGGGGGTCACAATGAGCAGTTCTTC

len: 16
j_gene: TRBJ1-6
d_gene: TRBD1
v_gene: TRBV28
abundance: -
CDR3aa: CASSLNYRGLNSPLHF
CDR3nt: TGTGCCAGCAGTTTAAATTACAGGGGGCTTAATTCACCCCTCCACTTT

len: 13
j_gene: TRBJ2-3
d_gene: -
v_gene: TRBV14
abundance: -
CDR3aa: CASSQVAAGTQYF
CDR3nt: TGTGCCAGCAGCCAAGTTGCGGCGGGTACGCAGTATTTT

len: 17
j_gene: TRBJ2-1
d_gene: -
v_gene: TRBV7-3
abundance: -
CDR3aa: CASSLTFTTSSYNEQFF
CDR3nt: TGTGCCAGCAGCTTAACGTTTACGACTAGCTCCTACAATGAGCAGTTCTTC

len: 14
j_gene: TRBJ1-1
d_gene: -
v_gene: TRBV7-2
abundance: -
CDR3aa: CASSLVAGNTEAFF
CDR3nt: TGTGCCAGCAGCTTAGTTGCGGGGAACACTGAAGCTTTCTTT

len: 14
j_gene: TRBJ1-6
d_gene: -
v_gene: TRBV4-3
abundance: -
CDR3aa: CASSPGGYNSPLHF
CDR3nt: TGCGCCAGCAGCCCCGGGGGGTATAATTCACCCCTCCACTTT

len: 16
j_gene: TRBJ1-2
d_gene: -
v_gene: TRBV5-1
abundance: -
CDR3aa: CASSLMVGQTAQGDTF
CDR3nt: TGCGCCAGCAGCTTGATGGTTGGACAGACTGCCCAGGGAGACACCTTC

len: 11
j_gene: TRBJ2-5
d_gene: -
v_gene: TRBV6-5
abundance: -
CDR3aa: CASSYLETQYF
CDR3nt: TGTGCCAGCAGTTATCTGGAGACCCAGTACTTC

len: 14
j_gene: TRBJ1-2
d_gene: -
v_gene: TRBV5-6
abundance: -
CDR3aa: CASSLREANYGYTF
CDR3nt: TGTGCCAGCAGCTTGCGGGAGGCTAACTATGGCTACACCTTC

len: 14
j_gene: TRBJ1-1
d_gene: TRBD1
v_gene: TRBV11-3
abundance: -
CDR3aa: CASSPLDRATEAFF
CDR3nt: TGTGCCAGCAGCCCACTGGACAGGGCAACTGAAGCTTTCTTT

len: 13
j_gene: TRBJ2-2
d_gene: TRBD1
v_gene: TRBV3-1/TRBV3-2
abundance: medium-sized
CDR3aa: CASRDRDTGELFF
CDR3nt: TGTGCCAGCAGGGACAGGGACACCGGGGAGCTGTTTTTT

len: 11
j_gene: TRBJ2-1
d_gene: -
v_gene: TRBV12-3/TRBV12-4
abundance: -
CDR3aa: CASSAGIGQFF
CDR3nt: TGTGCCAGCAGTGCAGGGATAGGGCAGTTCTTC

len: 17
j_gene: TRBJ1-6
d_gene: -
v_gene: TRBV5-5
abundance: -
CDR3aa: CASSNDYEVSYNSPLHF
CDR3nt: TGTGCCAGCAGCAACGACTACGAAGTCTCCTATAATTCACCCCTCCACTTT

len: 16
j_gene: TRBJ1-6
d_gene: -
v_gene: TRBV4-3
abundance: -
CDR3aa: CASSQDPGGRNSPLHF
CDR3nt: TGCGCCAGCAGCCAAGACCCGGGAGGACGGAATTCACCCCTCCACTTT

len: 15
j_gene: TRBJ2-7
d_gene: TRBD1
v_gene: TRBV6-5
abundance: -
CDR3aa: CASRPAGGEFYEQYF
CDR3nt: TGTGCCAGCAGGCCCGCAGGGGGCGAATTCTACGAGCAGTACTTC

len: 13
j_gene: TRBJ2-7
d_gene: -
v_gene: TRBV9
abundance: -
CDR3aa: CASSVAWGSEQYF
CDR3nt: TGTGCCAGCAGCGTAGCTTGGGGAAGCGAGCAGTACTTC

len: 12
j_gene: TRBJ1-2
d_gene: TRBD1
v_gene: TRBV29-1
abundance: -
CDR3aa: CSGGSQGDGYTF
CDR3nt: TGCAGCGGGGGGTCTCAGGGGGATGGCTACACCTTC

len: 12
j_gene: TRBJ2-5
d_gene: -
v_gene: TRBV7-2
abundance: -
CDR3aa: CASNSHLETQYF
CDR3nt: TGTGCCAGCAACTCTCACTTAGAGACCCAGTACTTC